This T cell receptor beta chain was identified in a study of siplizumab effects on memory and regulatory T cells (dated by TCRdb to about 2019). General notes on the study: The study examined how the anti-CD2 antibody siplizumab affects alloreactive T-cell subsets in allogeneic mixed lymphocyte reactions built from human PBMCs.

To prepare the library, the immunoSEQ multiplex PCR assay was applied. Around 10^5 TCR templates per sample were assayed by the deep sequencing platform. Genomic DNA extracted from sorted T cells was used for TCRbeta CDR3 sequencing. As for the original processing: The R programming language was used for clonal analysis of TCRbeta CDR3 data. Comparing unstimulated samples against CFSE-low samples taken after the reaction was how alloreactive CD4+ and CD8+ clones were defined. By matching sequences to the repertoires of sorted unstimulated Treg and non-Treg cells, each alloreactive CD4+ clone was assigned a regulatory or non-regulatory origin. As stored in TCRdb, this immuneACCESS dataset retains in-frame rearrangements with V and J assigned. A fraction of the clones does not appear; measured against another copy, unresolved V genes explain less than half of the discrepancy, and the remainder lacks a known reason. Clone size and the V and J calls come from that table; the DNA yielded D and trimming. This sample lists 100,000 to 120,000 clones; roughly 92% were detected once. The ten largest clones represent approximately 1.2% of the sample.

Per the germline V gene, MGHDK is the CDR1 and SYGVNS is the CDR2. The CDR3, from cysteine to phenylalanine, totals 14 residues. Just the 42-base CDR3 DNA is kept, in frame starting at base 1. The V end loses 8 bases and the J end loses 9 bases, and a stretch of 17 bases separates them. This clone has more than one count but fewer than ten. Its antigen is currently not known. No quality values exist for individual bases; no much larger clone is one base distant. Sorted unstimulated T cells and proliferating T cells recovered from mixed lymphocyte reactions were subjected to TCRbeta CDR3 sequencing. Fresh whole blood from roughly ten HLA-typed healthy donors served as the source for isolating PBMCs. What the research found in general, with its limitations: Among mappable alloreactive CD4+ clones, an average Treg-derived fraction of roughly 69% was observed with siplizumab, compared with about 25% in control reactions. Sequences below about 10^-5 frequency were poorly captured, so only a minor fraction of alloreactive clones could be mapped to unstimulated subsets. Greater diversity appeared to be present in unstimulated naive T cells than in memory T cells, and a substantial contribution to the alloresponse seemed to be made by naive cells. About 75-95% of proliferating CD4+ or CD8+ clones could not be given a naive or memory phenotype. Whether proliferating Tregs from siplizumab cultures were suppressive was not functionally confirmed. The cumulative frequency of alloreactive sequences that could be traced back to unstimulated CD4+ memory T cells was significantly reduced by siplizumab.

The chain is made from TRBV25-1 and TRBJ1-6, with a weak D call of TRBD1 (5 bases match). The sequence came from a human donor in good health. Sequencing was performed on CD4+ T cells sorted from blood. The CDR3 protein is CASAIQGVGSPLHF. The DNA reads TGTGCCAGCGCGATTCAGGGAGTAGGTTCACCCCTCCACTTT.